This T cell receptor beta chain emerged from a study of T cells in Graves' hyperthyroidism and ophthalmopathy (dated by TCRdb to about 2019). A note on the overall study: Peripheral blood was collected at initial diagnosis, before any treatment. After sampling, hyperthyroidism patients received methimazole starting at 30 mg daily, and ophthalmopathy patients received high-dose intravenous methylprednisolone. The paper reports TCR Vbeta CDR3 sequencing of about 140 peripheral blood samples: 43 ophthalmopathy, 75 to 80 hyperthyroidism and 17 progressor patients. Thyroid tissue and blood T-cell repertoires from several Graves' hyperthyroidism patients were also compared in the study. Prospective prediction of ophthalmopathy was tested in an independent validation cohort of some 20 hyperthyroidism patients and some 17 patients who later progressed to ophthalmopathy. For training and testing, the roughly 97 patients in the discovery cohort were randomly divided in a 7:3 ratio. To identify distinguishing TCR V-J signatures, a discovery cohort of 100 or so patients was used, comprising 43 with Graves' ophthalmopathy and around 60 with stable Graves' hyperthyroidism. What the authors observed across the whole study: In validation, progression to ophthalmopathy was predicted by the model with around 70% sensitivity and 72.22% specificity, a median of around 5.9 months before onset. Most expanded thyroid clonotypes (frequency above 0.001) were also detected in blood, a finding suggesting that blood repertoires may reflect thyroid immune responses. A model built on a 13 V-J signature distinguished ophthalmopathy from stable hyperthyroidism, reaching 87.88% sensitivity and 81.08% specificity in cross-validation and 80%/75% in testing. Sample size was not statistically predetermined, and blinding of investigators to group allocation was not performed.

Ophthalmopathy patients had moderately to severely active disease, Clinical Activity Score of at least 3, NOSPECS grade of at least 4, and duration under 3 months. Patients with uncontrolled infections, other autoimmune diseases, pregnancy or lactation were excluded. Diagnoses relied on clinical symptoms, serum thyroxine and TRAb, thyroid ultrasound and orbital computed tomography. PBMCs were isolated from about 9.2 ml of fresh peripheral blood by Ficoll-Paque density gradient centrifugation. Total RNA was extracted using Trizol reagent, and RNA quality was assessed on an Agilent 2100 Bioanalyzer. Via the germline V gene (reference sequence), CDR1 is DFQATT and CDR2 SNEGSKA. After removal of 3 bases from V and 2 bases from J, the junction retains 7 bases not matched to a gene. Including cysteine and phenylalanine, the CDR3 has 16 amino acids. CDR3 DNA only is kept here, 48 bases in frame from base 1.

This clonotype showed up many times. This clone's antigen is unknown. Nothing much larger sits one base from this clone, and base qualities are not available. The TCR beta CDR3 regions were amplified from RNA transcripts. The first round of RT-PCR for the TCR CDR3 was performed with the HTBI primer set and the Qiagen OneStep RT-PCR kit. Libraries were constructed in a second round of multiplex PCR, after which size selection and purification were performed. Sequencing of the libraries was done on an Illumina HiSeq2000 using paired-end 100 bp reads. The original methods were these. SOAPnuke was used to process the raw data, removing reads that contained adapters or uncalled bases, had a mean Phred below 15, or lacked an exact match to the constant primer or identifier. High-quality paired reads were merged using COPE v1.2.5, and each unique nucleotide sequence was defined as a clonotype. MiTCR v1.1 was used to align clonotypes to the IMGT TRBV, TRBD and TRBJ reference segments. Analysis was restricted to V-J combinations with a frequency above 0.0001, which covered roughly 99% of repertoires. A TCS score was defined as the ratio between F50 (clonal expansion) and ExV (chaos), using BLOSUM62-based TCRdist between CDR3 peptides within each V-J. Welch's t-statistics and random forest reduced roughly 500 V-J features to 13, which were used in a naive Bayes classifier (R e1071). The public reads were quality trimmed at Q25 with fastp and then assembled into clones with MiXCR by TCRdb, keeping productive beta chains. Under each unique CDR3 protein, matching rows form one entry showing the most common genes and DNA. The V and J calls here are based on TCRdb, not the publication. A total of around 240,000 distinct CDR3 sequences appear in this sample, less than 20% of them only once. In total, the top ten clones hold about 29% of the sample.

The receptor chain draws on TRBV20-1 and TRBJ2-3, and 11 junctional nucleotides match TRBD2. The TCR originated in a woman aged 18-29 years with Graves' ophthalmopathy. Sequences were obtained from blood. The DNA is as follows: TGCAGTGCTAGGAAAAGTAGCGGGAGGGCCACAGATACGCAGTATTTT. Translated, this is CSARKSSGRATDTQYF.